Presented here are 25 T cell receptor beta chains from one specimen sequenced in a study of blood T cell repertoires in COVID-19. Here immunoSEQ multiplex PCR was the method, and the copy in TCRdb shows in-frame clones only, minus some. The profile covers 150,000 to 200,000 clones, with roughly 94% appearing a single time and 0.76% taken by the ten largest. The source material was peripheral blood. The receptors come from a man younger than 45 with COVID-19, enrolled during active disease.

The V and J genes are TRBV5-1 and TRBJ1-4, with 9 bases that match TRBD1. J gave up 2 bases and V 3 bases, and 5 bases lay outside the gene matches. The CDR3 covers 16 residues. Germline CDR1 and CDR2: SGHRS and YFSETQ. The CDR3 here is CASSWRGTGTNEKLFF. The CDR3 nucleotides are TGCGCCAGCAGCTGGAGGGGGACAGGGACTAATGAAAAACTGTTTTTT.

The rearrangement joins TRBV6-5 to TRBJ2-7, with 7 bases fitting TRBD1. V lost 6 bases and J lost 2; bases outside the gene matches: 7. The CDR3 extends over 14 amino acids. Germline lookup yields CDR1 MNHEY and CDR2 SVGAGI. CDR3 loop: CASRGTVGAYEQYF. DNA of the CDR3: TGTGCCAGCAGGGGGACAGTGGGGGCCTACGAGCAGTACTTC.

This chain links TRBV5-4 with TRBJ2-1; TRBD1 agrees at 7 bases. Trimming at V came to 4 bases and at J to 0 bases, leaving 4 bases not matched to a gene. This CDR3 region has 15 residues. Germline CDR1 and CDR2: SGHNT and YYREEE (reference sequence). Written as DNA, the CDR3 is TGTGCCAGCAGCCGTGGGACAGACTCCTACAATGAGCAGTTCTTC. Protein product: CASSRGTDSYNEQFF.

The chain employs TRBV5-6 and TRBJ1-2, with 11 bases that match TRBD1. The CDR3 runs to 13 residues. After removal of 4 bases from V and 8 bases from J, the junction contained 4 bases not matched to a gene. Germline loops: CDR1 SGHDT, CDR2 YYEEEE. The CDR3 coding sequence is TGTGCCAGCAGCGCGGGACAGGGGGGAGGCTACACCTTC. Translation: CASSAGQGGGYTF.

CDR3 sequence: CASSSRQGNPYGYTF. CDR3 coding DNA: TGTGCCAGCAGCTCCCGCCAGGGGAACCCCTACGGCTACACCTTC. The chain uses TRBV6-5 and TRBJ1-2, with D perhaps matching TRBD1 (6 bases). The germline V gene has CDR1 MNHEY and CDR2 SVGAGI. The CDR3 runs to 15 residues. Trimming left V 6 bases short and J 8 bases short, with 22 bases between.

The chain recombines TRBV27 with TRBJ2-1, with no clear D. Germline CDR1 MNHEY, CDR2 SMNVEV (reference sequence). This CDR3 has 15 residues. Trimming shortened V by 4 bases and J by 1 base, and 11 bases separated the two germline ends. The CDR3 region has the DNA TGTGCCAGCAGTTCAGACCTACTATCCTACAATGAGCAGTTCTTC. Amino acids: CASSSDLLSYNEQFF.

The sample holds one count of this clone. The chain combines TRBV9 with TRBJ1-6; TRBD1 matches 8 bases. CDR1 is SGDLS and CDR2 is YYNGEE in the germline V gene. The trim removed 4 bases at V and 3 bases at J, leaving 9 bases unmatched. The CDR3 covers 17 residues. This chain's CDR3 is CASSRAGQVNYNSPLHF. The CDR3 DNA reads TGTGCCAGCAGCAGGGCGGGACAGGTCAACTATAATTCACCCCTCCACTTT.

The chain uses TRBV11-2 and TRBJ2-1, with D uncertain. V was shortened by 10 bases and J by 4 bases, with 17 bases between the two germline ends. CDR1 is SGHAT, CDR2 FQNNGV, per germline. The CDR3 consists of 14 residues. CDR3: CATHRAPSYNEQFF. The CDR3 DNA reads TGTGCCACCCATCGCGCACCCTCGTACAATGAGCAGTTCTTC.

This clone was counted once. The chain uses TRBV2 and TRBJ2-1, with 11 bases fitting TRBD2. There are 15 residues in the CDR3. With 2 bases clipped from V and 6 bases from J, the junction kept 3 bases outside the gene matches. CDR1 is SNHLY, CDR2 FYNNEI, per germline. CDR3 sequence: CASSETSGGRNEQFF. CDR3 in DNA: TGTGCCAGCAGTGAAACTAGCGGGGGCCGCAATGAGCAGTTCTTC.

The CDR3 nucleotides are TGTGCCAGCAGTTACGTAAGGCGGGCGACCAGCCAGCCCCAGCATTTT. It yields the protein CASSYVRRATSQPQHF. The V call is TRBV6-2 or TRBV6-3, the J call TRBJ1-5; D gene ambiguous. V dropped 2 bases and J dropped 7 bases, with 18 bases sitting between them. Germline CDR1 is MNHEY and CDR2 is SVGEGT. The CDR3 sequence is 16 residues long.

Turning to this clone: A read error may produce the germline difference seen at one junction end. This chain joins TRBV27 and TRBJ1-1, with D uncertain. The CDR3 covers 13 residues. Germline-derived CDR1 and CDR2 are MNHEY and SMNVEV (reference sequence). Here the CDR3 reads CASSLFRNTEAFF. The CDR3 region has the DNA TGTGCCAGTAGTTTATTCAGGAACACTGAAGCTTTCTTT.

V and J are TRBV6-1 and TRBJ1-5; 7 bases map to TRBD1. The CDR3 has 19 amino acids. The V and J ends lost 2 bases and 4 bases, in that order; junction bases with no gene match: 17. Looked up from germline, CDR1 is MNHNS and CDR2 is SASEGT. In DNA, the CDR3 is TGTGCCAGCAGTGAACTAGCCGGGACAGTCTCCCTTGGGAATCAGCCCCAGCATTTT. As protein: CASSELAGTVSLGNQPQHF.

This rearrangement joins TRBV5-4 to TRBJ2-4, with TRBD1 matching 7 bases. Germline V lookup: CDR1 SGHNT, CDR2 YYREEE (reference sequence). The junction had 1 base not matched to a gene; V was cut back by 0 bases and J by 1 base. The CDR3 is 15 amino acids. CDR3 sequence (DNA): TGTGCCAGCAGCTTGGAGGGGGCGGCCAAAAACATTCAGTACTTC. Protein product: CASSLEGAAKNIQYF.

The chain couples TRBV6-5 to TRBJ2-1, with TRBD1 identical over 7 bases. The CDR3 is made up of 15 amino acids. Trimming cost V 4 bases and J 1 base; bases outside gene matches: 4. Germline values: CDR1 MNHEY, CDR2 SVGAGI. The CDR3 region is CASSSQGVSYNEQFF. The CDR3 nucleotides read TGTGCCAGCAGTTCGCAGGGGGTTTCCTACAATGAGCAGTTCTTC.

The chain carries TRBV27 and TRBJ2-7, with TRBD1 identical over 9 bases. The V gene's germline CDR1 is MNHEY and CDR2 SMNVEV (reference sequence). The CDR3 contains 14 residues. V dropped 4 bases and J dropped 5; count of bases not matched to a gene: 6. The CDR3 bases are TGTGCCAGCAGTTCCAACAGGGGGCGAAACGAGCAGTACTTC. It yields the protein CASSSNRGRNEQYF.

The gene calls are TRBV2 and TRBJ2-4; no clear D. The V and J ends lost 2 bases and 0 bases respectively, with 5 bases between them. The germline CDR1 and CDR2 sequences are SNHLY and FYNNEI. The CDR3 length is 14 residues. Written as DNA, the CDR3 is TGTGCCAGCAGTGAACAACTAGCCAAAAACATTCAGTACTTC. Translated, it gives CASSEQLAKNIQYF.

This chain joins TRBV5-4 and TRBJ2-3, with 8 bases that match TRBD2. From germline, CDR1 is SGHNT and CDR2 YYREEE (reference sequence). V shed 9 bases and J 8 bases; nucleotides not matched to a gene: 14. This CDR3 spans 14 amino acids. This CDR3 is CATSPQRGNPTQYF. CDR3 DNA: TGTGCCACATCACCCCAGCGGGGGAATCCTACGCAGTATTTT. The full variable domain, rest sourced from reference TRBV5-4 and TRBJ2-3, is ETGVTQSPTHLIKTRGQQVTLRCSSQSGHNTVSWYQQALGQGPQFIFQYYREEENGRGNFPPRFSGLQFPNYSSELNVNALELDDSALYLCATSPQRGNPTQYFGPGTRLTVL.

J is TRBJ2-5 and V is TRBV5-4; 9 positions match TRBD1. CDR1 is SGHNT, CDR2 YYREEE, per germline (reference sequence). This CDR3 is 16 amino acids long. Trimming removed 2 bases from V and 4 bases from J; junction bases left unmatched: 9. CDR3: CASSLRQGGPPETQYF. The DNA of the CDR3 is TGTGCCAGCAGCTTACGACAGGGGGGCCCTCCAGAGACCCAGTACTTC.

V gene TRBV18 combines with J gene TRBJ2-6; 10 bases match TRBD1. The V and J ends lost 4 bases and 0 bases, in that order; junction bases with no gene match: 6. Germline-derived CDR1 and CDR2 are KGHSH and LQKENI. The CDR3 covers 18 residues. In DNA form, the CDR3 reads TGTGCCAGCTCACTGACAGGGGGCGAAGCCTCTGGGGCCAACGTCCTGACTTTC. It encodes CASSLTGGEASGANVLTF.

The chain combines TRBV21-1 with TRBJ2-7; no check of the table's D call, TRBD2, against the DNA was made. TRBV21-1 constitutes a pseudogene. This CDR3 comprises 14 residues. The CDR3 region is CASSKHIRGYEQYF. The CDR3 region has the DNA TGTGCCAGCAGCAAACACATCCGGGGCTACGAGCAGTACTTC.

This rearrangement joins TRBV9 to TRBJ2-1, with TRBD2 as a possible D gene (6 bases). This CDR3 has 15 residues. V was trimmed by 0 bases and J by 4 bases, leaving 11 bases between them. CDR1 SGDLS and CDR2 YYNGEE come from the germline V gene. The CDR3 region is CASSVGGAGYNEQFF. As DNA, the CDR3 is TGTGCCAGCAGCGTAGGAGGGGCGGGGTACAATGAGCAGTTCTTC.

This chain uses TRBV27 with TRBJ2-7; a possible D gene is TRBD2 (6 bases). CDR1 MNHEY and CDR2 SMNVEV come from the germline V gene (reference sequence). Trimming left V 4 bases short and J 1 base short, with 14 bases between. The CDR3 length is 15 residues. DNA for the CDR3: TGTGCCAGCAGTTCTACAAGGAGGGTATCCTACGAGCAGTACTTC. Protein: CASSSTRRVSYEQYF.

The chain has TRBV5-6 and TRBJ1-3; 7 bases fit TRBD1. The CDR3 is 16 residues long. CDR1 and CDR2 from the germline V gene are SGHDT and YYEEEE. Germline trimming cut 0 bases from V and 4 bases from J; bases unmatched to any gene: 7. The DNA for the CDR3 is TGTGCCAGCAGCTTGGGTGGAGGGGGCGCGGGAAACACCATATATTTT. This sequence encodes CASSLGGGGAGNTIYF.

The chain uses TRBV29-1 and TRBJ1-5; D gene uncertain. The V end was cut by 4 bases, the J end by 4 bases, with 8 bases between. CDR1 SQVTM and CDR2 ANQGSEA come from the germline V gene. The CDR3 spans 12 residues. This chain's CDR3 is CSVGQENQPQHF. The CDR3 bases are TGCAGCGTTGGTCAGGAAAATCAGCCCCAGCATTTT.

The chain carries TRBV19 and TRBJ1-6; 7 bases line up with TRBD1. V was pared by 5 bases and J by 10 bases, with 5 bases of the junction left unmatched. The CDR3 is 13 residues long. Germline-derived CDR1 and CDR2 are LNHDA and SQIVND (reference sequence). This chain's CDR3 is CASSDRVRSPLHF. The CDR3 region has the DNA TGTGCCAGTAGTGACAGGGTGAGGTCACCCCTCCACTTT.